This TCR beta chain emerged from a study of CD8 T cells in ankylosing spondylitis. Study results and limitations: A TCR beta motif of under ten highly homologous variants seemed to mark ankylosing spondylitis blood.

In this sample, this clonotype turned up a few times. What it binds is unknown. Trimming shortened V by 5 bases and J by 8 bases, and 9 bases separated the two germline ends. Germline V CDR1 and CDR2: MDHEN, SYDVKM. There are 12 residues in the CDR3. TCRdb reprocessed the 5' RACE reads with MiXCR, giving one entry per CDR3 protein. The data show around 440,000 distinct CDR3 sequences, 15% to 20% seen once. V and J are TRBV28 and TRBJ1-4; D is ambiguous. The origin of this receptor is a male donor with ankylosing spondylitis. The specimen was blood, either unsorted or a sorted T cell fraction (not recorded which). DNA for the CDR3: TGTGCCAGCAGTCTGGCGGCAGAAAAACTGTTTTTT. This translates into CASSLAAEKLFF.